This T cell receptor (beta chain) appears in the sequencing data of a study of early T cells in non-severe SARS-CoV-2 infection. CDR3 length equals 14 residues. With 0 bases removed from V and 4 bases from J, the gap between germline ends came to 9 bases. Germline assignment: CDR1 SGHTA and CDR2 FQGNSA. This clonotype has just a few counts. Via MiXCR, TCRdb re-called the 5' RACE reads, giving one row per CDR3 protein. The repertoire includes tens of thousands of distinct CDR3 sequences, 9% to 15% of them detected once, and about 1.7% sits in the top ten. The specimen sequenced was whole blood. The TCR was taken from an adult who was a healthcare worker with PCR-confirmed SARS-CoV-2 infection or an uninfected control (not recorded which). The chain couples TRBV7-2 to TRBJ2-5; perhaps TRBD2 as D (6 bases). CDR3 nucleotide sequence: TGTGCCAGCAGCTTAGCCCCGGGACTAGAGACCCAGTACTTC. It specifies CASSLAPGLETQYF.